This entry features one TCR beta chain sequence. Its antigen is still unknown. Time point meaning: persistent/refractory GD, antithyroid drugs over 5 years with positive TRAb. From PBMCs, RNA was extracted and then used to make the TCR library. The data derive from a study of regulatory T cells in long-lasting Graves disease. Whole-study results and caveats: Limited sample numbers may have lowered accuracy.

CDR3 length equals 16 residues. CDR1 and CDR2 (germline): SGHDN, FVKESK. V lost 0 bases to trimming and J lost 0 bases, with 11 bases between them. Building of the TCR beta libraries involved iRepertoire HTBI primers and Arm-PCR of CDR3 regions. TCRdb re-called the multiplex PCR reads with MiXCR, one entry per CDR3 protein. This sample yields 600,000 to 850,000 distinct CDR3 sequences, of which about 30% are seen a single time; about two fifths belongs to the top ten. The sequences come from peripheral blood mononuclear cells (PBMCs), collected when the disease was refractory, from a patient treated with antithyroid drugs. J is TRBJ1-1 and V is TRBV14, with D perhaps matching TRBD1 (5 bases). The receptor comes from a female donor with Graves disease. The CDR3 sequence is CASSQDKGNMNTEAFF. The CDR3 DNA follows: TGTGCCAGCAGCCAAGATAAGGGGAACATGAACACTGAAGCTTTCTTT. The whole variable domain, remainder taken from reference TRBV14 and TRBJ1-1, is EAGVTQFPSHSVIEKGQTVTLRCDPISGHDNLYWYRRVMGKEIKFLLHFVKESKQDESGMPNNRFLAERTGGTYSTLKVQPAELEDSGVYFCASSQDKGNMNTEAFFGQGTRLTVV.